Listed here are 27 T cell receptor beta chains from one sample, sequenced in a study of shared clonotypes between healthy human individuals. Positively selected for CCR7, the CD45RO-negative cells used as naive CD8 cells excluded terminally differentiated effector memory CD45RA+ cells. The assay was immunoSEQ multiplex PCR, and TCRdb's table has in-frame clones only and misses some. Among millions of clones, about 95% were seen once, and the ten largest hold 0.85% to 1.2%. The specimen was naive CD8+ T cells sorted from blood. The receptor set was obtained from a man between 18 and 29 years old in good health.

About this clone itself: Other nucleotide sequences in the sample specify the same CDR3. The gene calls are TRBV4-1 and TRBJ1-1, with no clear D. Germline V lookup: CDR1 MGHRA, CDR2 YSYEKL. The CDR3 runs 13 residues. The V gene lost 0 bases and the J gene lost 3 bases, with 5 bases spanning the gap. The DNA for the CDR3 is TGCGCCAGCAGCCAAGAGGGGTACACTGAAGCTTTCTTT. Translation gives CASSQEGYTEAFF.

This chain links TRBV6-1 with TRBJ2-7; TRBD1 matches at 9 bases. V lost 6 bases, J lost 2 bases, and 5 bases stayed unmatched. Germline V lookup: CDR1 MNHNS, CDR2 SASEGT. This CDR3 comprises 14 residues. The chain's CDR3 is CASRGQGGPYEQYF. The CDR3, as DNA: TGTGCCAGCAGGGGACAGGGTGGTCCCTACGAGCAGTACTTC.

The CDR3: CASSQVFGAAYEQYF. The CDR3 DNA is TGCGCCAGCAGCCAAGTATTCGGCGCCGCCTACGAGCAGTACTTC. The J gene is TRBJ2-7, the V gene TRBV4-3; no reliable D call. Germline V gene sequence: CDR1 LGHNA, CDR2 YSLEER. CDR3 length: 15 residues. V was cut by 1 base and J by 2 bases, with 12 bases left in between.

The DNA for the CDR3 is TGTGCCAGCAGTTTAACAGAAGAGACTAGCAGAGAGACCCAGTACTTC. This translates into CASSLTEETSRETQYF. The chain links TRBV27 to TRBJ2-5; 7 nucleotides match TRBD2. The CDR3 consists of 16 residues. The germline gives CDR1 MNHEY, CDR2 SMNVEV (reference sequence). J lost 4 bases, V lost 2 bases, and 10 bases had no gene match.

The chain uses TRBV28 and TRBJ1-4; TRBD1 might be the D (5 bases). The CDR3 sequence is 14 residues long. With 5 bases removed from V and 8 bases from J, the gap between germline ends came to 15 bases. The germline CDR1 and CDR2 sequences are MDHEN and SYDVKM. This chain's CDR3 is CASSLQGFDEKLFF. The CDR3 DNA is TGTGCCAGCAGTCTCCAGGGTTTTGACGAAAAACTGTTTTTT.

A single count supports this clone. The chain uses TRBV6-6 and TRBJ2-7; D gene uncertain. The CDR3 is 14 amino acids. Germline V CDR1 and CDR2: MNHNY, SVGAGI (reference sequence). Between the trimmed V and J ends, which lost 4 bases and 2 bases, there was a span of 12 bases. CDR3 sequence: CASSLGYLTYEQYF. The CDR3, as DNA: TGTGCCAGCAGTTTGGGTTATCTCACCTACGAGCAGTACTTC.

The chain uses TRBV28 and TRBJ1-2; no clear D. This CDR3 is 15 amino acids long. Trimming removed 7 bases from V and 0 bases from J, with 15 bases in between. Per the germline V gene, CDR1 is MDHEN and CDR2 is SYDVKM. The CDR3 DNA reads TGTGCCAGCACCTCTTACAGAGCTACTAACTATGGCTACACCTTC. Its translation: CASTSYRATNYGYTF.

The genes are TRBV5-1 and TRBJ2-1; weak D call: TRBD1 (6 bases). CDR1 and CDR2 (germline): SGHRS, YFSETQ. Trimming removed 4 bases at V and 6 bases at J, with 17 bases between. CDR3 length: 15 amino acids. CDR3 sequence reads: CASSQEQGNLNEQFF. CDR3 nucleotide sequence: TGCGCCAGCAGCCAGGAACAGGGTAATCTCAATGAGCAGTTCTTC.

As DNA, the CDR3 is TGCGCCAGCAGCCAAGATTTCCCCCTTCAGCCCCAGCATTTT. Encoded protein: CASSQDFPLQPQHF. The gene calls are TRBV4-1 and TRBJ1-5; no clear D gene. CDR1 and CDR2 from the germline V gene are MGHRA and YSYEKL. V was cut by 0 bases and J by 6 bases, with 9 bases left in between. The CDR3 totals 14 residues.

The CDR3 DNA reads TGTGCCAGCAGCCGCGGGACACCCGAGCAGTACTTC. Amino acids: CASSRGTPEQYF. The rearrangement joins TRBV7-9 to TRBJ2-7, with D perhaps given as TRBD1 or TRBD2 (6 bases each). There are 12 residues in the CDR3. Germline loops: CDR1 SEHNR, CDR2 FQNEAQ (reference sequence). Trimming took 5 bases from V and 6 from J, leaving 11 bases between them.

This chain links TRBV6-7 with TRBJ2-2, with TRBD2 as a possible D gene (6 bases). TRBV6-7 carries the ORF label, with uncertain function. The CDR3 extends over 11 amino acids. V was shortened by 8 bases and J by 6 bases, with 7 bases between the two germline ends. The CDR3 nucleotides read TGTGCCAGCCAGCGGGCCGGGGAGCTGTTTTTT. Its protein product is CASQRAGELFF.

The rearrangement uses TRBV19 and TRBJ1-5; 9 bases map to TRBD1. The length of the CDR3 is 14 residues. The J segment lost 6 bases and the V segment lost 7 bases, leaving 7 bases of the junction unmatched. Germline CDR1 is LNHDA and CDR2 is SQIVND (reference sequence). The CDR3 DNA sequence: TGTGCCAGTATGGCCGGGACAGGGATTCAGCCCCAGCATTTT. This sequence encodes CASMAGTGIQPQHF.

V is TRBV7-9 and J is TRBJ2-2; 10 positions match TRBD2. The V and J ends lost 5 bases and 6 bases, in that order; junction bases with no gene match: 12. The CDR3 is 17 amino acids. The germline gives CDR1 SEHNR, CDR2 FQNEAQ (reference sequence). The CDR3 DNA follows: TGTGCCAGCAGCCCCCCTAGCGGGAGCATAAGGTCCGGGGAGCTGTTTTTT. Amino acids: CASSPPSGSIRSGELFF.

V is TRBV5-4 and J is TRBJ1-4; TRBD1 is a possible D gene (5 bases). This CDR3 has 14 residues. The germline gives CDR1 SGHNT, CDR2 YYREEE (reference sequence). Trimming took 3 bases from V and 8 from J, leaving 14 bases between them. Here the CDR3 reads CASSSGDLEEKLFF. CDR3 nucleotide sequence: TGTGCCAGCAGCTCCGGGGACTTAGAGGAAAAACTGTTTTTT.

The chain has TRBV20-1 and TRBJ1-1; no firm D call. Trimming shortened V by 5 bases and J by 5 bases, and 9 bases separated the two germline ends. The CDR3 is 11 residues long. Germline CDR1 DFQATT, CDR2 SNEGSKA (reference sequence). As DNA, the CDR3 is TGCAGTGCTCTCGACATAACTGAAGCTTTCTTT. Its translation is CSALDITEAFF.

J is TRBJ1-1 and V is TRBV7-9, with 8 bases that match TRBD1. V lost 4 bases, J lost 6 bases, and 4 bases stayed unmatched. CDR3 length: 13 amino acids. The germline V gene has CDR1 SEHNR and CDR2 FQNEAQ (reference sequence). The DNA for the CDR3 is TGTGCCAGCAGCTGGTCAGGGGGCTCTGAAGCTTTCTTT. Its protein product is CASSWSGGSEAFF. Variable domain in full (rest from reference TRBV7-9 and TRBJ1-1): DTGVSQNPRHKITKRGQNVTFRCDPISEHNRLYWYRQTLGQGPEFLTYFQNEAQLEKSRLLSDRFSAERPKGSFSTLEIQRTEQGDSAMYLCASSWSGGSEAFFGQGTRLTVV.

The rearrangement joins TRBV7-9 to TRBJ1-1, with 7 bases fitting TRBD1. V was clipped by 6 bases and J by 6 bases; unmatched bases: 19. Germline V CDR1 and CDR2: SEHNR, FQNEAQ (reference sequence). The CDR3 covers 17 residues. The CDR3 coding sequence is TGTGCCAGCAGGCCGGACAGGTCAGCTAACCCAGCTTCTGAAGCTTTCTTT. This gives the protein CASRPDRSANPASEAFF.

Points on this clone: Additional DNA sequences in this sample encode the identical CDR3. The chain carries TRBV10-1 and TRBJ2-2, with TRBD1 matching 7 bases. The germline CDR1 and CDR2 sequences are WNHNN and SYGVQD (reference sequence). The CDR3 runs 15 residues. The V segment lost 2 bases and the J segment 2 bases; nucleotides outside the gene matches: 2. The CDR3 loop is CASSEGTANTGELFF. CDR3 in DNA: TGCGCCAGCAGTGAGGGGACAGCTAACACCGGGGAGCTGTTTTTT.

The chain carries TRBV30 and TRBJ2-7; D uncertain. Trimming removed 2 bases from V and 3 bases from J, with 8 bases in between. Germline lookup yields CDR1 GTSNPN and CDR2 SVGIG (reference sequence). This CDR3 contains 12 residues. Here the CDR3 DNA reads TGTGCCTGGAGTCAACCGTTCTACGAGCAGTACTTC. Its translation: CAWSQPFYEQYF.

The chain recombines TRBV7-6 with TRBJ2-6; no definite D call. The V end was cut by 3 bases, the J end by 4 bases, with 10 bases between. CDR3 length: 15 amino acids. Germline V gives CDR1 SGHVS, CDR2 FNYEAQ. The chain's CDR3 is CASSLLPEGANVLTF. For the CDR3, the DNA is TGTGCCAGCAGCTTGCTACCGGAAGGGGCCAACGTCCTGACTTTC. The variable domain in full, completed from reference TRBV7-6 and TRBJ2-6, reads GAGVSQSPRYKVTKRGQDVALRCDPISGHVSLYWYRQALGQGPEFLTYFNYEAQQDKSGLPNDRFSAERPEGSISTLTIQRTEQRDSAMYRCASSLLPEGANVLTFGAGSRLTVL.

The V and J genes are TRBV19 and TRBJ1-4, with 7 bases that match TRBD1. V shed 1 base, J shed 6 bases, and the junction held 5 bases outside the gene matches. CDR1 and CDR2 (germline): LNHDA, SQIVND (reference sequence). The length of the CDR3 is 15 residues. This chain's CDR3 is CASSIGDSRDEKLFF. In nucleotides, the CDR3 is TGTGCCAGTAGTATAGGGGACAGCCGGGATGAAAAACTGTTTTTT.

This clone has a handful of counts. The chain is built from TRBV6-5 and TRBJ2-2; possible D gene TRBD2, 5 bases. V was pared by 7 bases and J by 7 bases, with 7 bases between. The CDR3 spans 11 residues. The germline gives CDR1 MNHEY, CDR2 SVGAGI. CDR3 residues: CASKGSGELFF. Here the CDR3 DNA reads TGTGCCAGCAAAGGGAGCGGGGAGCTGTTTTTT.

The rearrangement joins TRBV5-6 to TRBJ2-3; 14 positions agree with TRBD2. In germline, CDR1 is SGHDT, CDR2 YYEEEE. This CDR3 contains 17 residues. The V segment lost 4 bases and the J segment 4 bases; nucleotides outside the gene matches: 8. The CDR3 reads CASSRIGLAGGADTQYF. CDR3 DNA: TGTGCCAGCAGCCGGATAGGACTAGCGGGGGGAGCAGATACGCAGTATTTT.

The CDR3 is CASSQGSQGVASYEQYF. CDR3 nucleotide sequence: TGTGCCAGCAGCCAGGGTTCCCAGGGGGTAGCGAGCTACGAGCAGTACTTC. V is TRBV7-2 and J is TRBJ2-7; TRBD1 aligns across 7 bases. Germline V CDR1 and CDR2: SGHTA, FQGNSA. This CDR3 has 17 amino acids. The junction had 16 bases not matched to a gene; V was cut back by 5 bases and J by 3 bases. Looking up the rest from reference TRBV7-2 and TRBJ2-7 gives the full variable domain: GAGVSQSPSNKVTEKGKDVELRCDPISGHTALYWYRQSLGQGLEFLIYFQGNSAPDKSGLPSDRFSAERTGGSVSTLTIQRTQQEDSAVYLCASSQGSQGVASYEQYFGPGTRLTVT.

This chain connects TRBV7-9 to TRBJ1-5; tentatively, D is TRBD1 (6 bases). The V and J ends lost 2 bases and 10 bases respectively, with 9 bases between them. Germline lookup yields CDR1 SEHNR and CDR2 FQNEAQ (reference sequence). The CDR3 is made up of 12 amino acids. DNA for the CDR3: TGTGCCAGCAGCTTACCGGGGGGCCCCCAGCATTTT. As protein: CASSLPGGPQHF. The whole variable domain, filled in from reference TRBV7-9 and TRBJ1-5, reads DTGVSQNPRHKITKRGQNVTFRCDPISEHNRLYWYRQTLGQGPEFLTYFQNEAQLEKSRLLSDRFSAERPKGSFSTLEIQRTEQGDSAMYLCASSLPGGPQHFGDGTRLSIL.

This sequence joins TRBV4-1 and TRBJ1-4; TRBD1 aligns across 9 bases. V shed 1 base, J shed 8 bases, and the junction held 11 bases outside the gene matches. The V gene's germline CDR1 is MGHRA and CDR2 YSYEKL. The CDR3 runs 17 residues. The CDR3 here is CASSQGGTGQGSEKLFF. The CDR3 DNA reads as TGCGCCAGCAGCCAAGGAGGTACGGGACAGGGAAGCGAAAAACTGTTTTTT.

V gene TRBV7-8 combines with J gene TRBJ2-7, with TRBD1 identical over 8 bases. The CDR3 consists of 15 residues. V lost 4 bases to trimming and J lost 3 bases; unmatched junction nucleotides: 8. Germline assignment: CDR1 SGHVS and CDR2 FQNEAQ. CDR3 region: CASSSDRDTLYEQYF. The CDR3 DNA reads TGTGCCAGCAGCTCGGACAGGGATACACTCTACGAGCAGTACTTC.